This T cell receptor (beta chain) was retrieved from a study of cytomegalovirus exposure and HLA in healthy donors. The PCR employed 60 Vbeta primers together with 13 Jbeta primers. Repertoires were generated with immunoSEQ multiplex PCR, while TCRdb's copy carries only in-frame clones and drops some. The profile shows approximately 99,000 clones, 73% of them singletons. This CDR3 region has 14 residues. The trim removed 4 bases at V and 7 bases at J, leaving 6 bases unmatched. Germline lookup yields CDR1 MNHEY and CDR2 SMNVEV (reference sequence). Healthy bone marrow donors formed the donor group. The study, taken as a whole, reports: Clonal expansion, a later analysis showed, was greater in HLA-associated TCR beta chains than in equally common others. A link between a missense DCLRE1C variant and TCR beta V- and J-gene trimming emerged from a later analysis.

This clone was seen a handful of times. As yet, its antigen is unknown. This TCR was sampled from a man aged 35-49 years in good health and CMV-seronegative. Input material: PBMCs. The genes are TRBV27 and TRBJ1-5; 8 bases align to TRBD1. The CDR3 here is CASSSTGGRQPQHF. CDR3 in DNA: TGTGCCAGCAGTTCTACAGGGGGGCGGCAGCCCCAGCATTTT.